This T cell receptor beta chain was documented in a study of blood T cell repertoires in COVID-19. Germline assignment: CDR1 MGHRA and CDR2 YSYEKL. V was trimmed by 4 bases and J by 3 bases, leaving 15 bases between them. CDR3 length equals 15 residues. Here immunoSEQ multiplex PCR was the method, and the copy in TCRdb shows in-frame clones only, minus some. The sample lists approximately 490,000 clones; roughly 87% were seen once. Cohorts were determined from participant-reported clinical history. Cohort 3 recovery required two negative PCRs, clearance, or symptom resolution. The sample was PBMCs or T cells enriched from blood (not recorded which). The V call is TRBV4-1, the J call TRBJ2-5, with a weak D call TRBD2 (7 bases). This receptor was identified in a woman between 18 and 29 years old who had recovered from COVID-19. The CDR3 nucleotides are TGCGCCAGCAGCCCCCTTGAGGGGGGGGAAGAGACCCAGTACTTC. Encoded protein: CASSPLEGGEETQYF.